The clone carrying this TCR beta chain appeared a few times. What it binds is unknown. The PCR made use of 60 Vbeta and 13 Jbeta primers. Profiling relied on immunoSEQ multiplex PCR, and the TCRdb table lists in-frame clones only, not all of them. The sample shows fewer than 150,000 clones, about three quarters of them seen only once. The data originate from a study of cytomegalovirus exposure and HLA in healthy donors. The CDR3 totals 14 residues. Looked up from germline, CDR1 is ENHRY and CDR2 is SYGVKD. The J segment lost 4 bases and the V segment lost 11 bases, leaving 10 bases of the junction unmatched. General study points: CMV antigen specificity was confirmed in vitro for three CMV-associated chains.

The chain employs TRBV10-3 and TRBJ1-1; 10 nucleotides align to TRBD1. Sequenced sample: PBMCs. This TCR came from a man aged 35 to 55 in good health and CMV-seropositive. CDR3 DNA: TGTGCCTCGAACCCGGGACAGGGGATCACTGAAGCTTTCTTT. It encodes CASNPGQGITEAFF.